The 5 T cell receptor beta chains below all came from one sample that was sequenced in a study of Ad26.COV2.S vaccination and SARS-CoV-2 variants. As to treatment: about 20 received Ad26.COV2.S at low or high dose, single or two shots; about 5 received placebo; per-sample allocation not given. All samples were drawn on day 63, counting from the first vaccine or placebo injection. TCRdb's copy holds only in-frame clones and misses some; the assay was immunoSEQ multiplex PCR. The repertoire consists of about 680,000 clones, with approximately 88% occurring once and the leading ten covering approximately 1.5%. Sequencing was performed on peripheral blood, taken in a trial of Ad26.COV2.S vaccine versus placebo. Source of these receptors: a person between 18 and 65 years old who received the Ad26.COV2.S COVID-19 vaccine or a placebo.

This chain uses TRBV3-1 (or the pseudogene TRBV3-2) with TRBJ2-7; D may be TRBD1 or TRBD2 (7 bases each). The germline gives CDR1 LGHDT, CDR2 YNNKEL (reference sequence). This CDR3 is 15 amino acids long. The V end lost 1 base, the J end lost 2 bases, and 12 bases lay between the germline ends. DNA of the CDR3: TGTGCCAGCAGCCAAGCCGCAGGGGGGGCCTACGAGCAGTACTTC. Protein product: CASSQAAGGAYEQYF.

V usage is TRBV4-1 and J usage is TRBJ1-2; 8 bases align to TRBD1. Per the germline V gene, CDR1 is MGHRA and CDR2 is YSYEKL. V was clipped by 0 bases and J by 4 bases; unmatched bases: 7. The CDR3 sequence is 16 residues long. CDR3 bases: TGCGCCAGCAGCCAAGATGAAGCAGGGGGCAGCTATGGCTACACCTTC. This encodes CASSQDEAGGSYGYTF.

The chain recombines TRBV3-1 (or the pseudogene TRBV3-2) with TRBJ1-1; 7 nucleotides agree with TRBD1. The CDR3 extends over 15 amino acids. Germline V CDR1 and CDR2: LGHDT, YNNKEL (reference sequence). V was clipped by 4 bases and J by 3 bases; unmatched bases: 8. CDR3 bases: TGTGCCAGCAGCCGCCAGGGGGGCGCGGACACTGAAGCTTTCTTT. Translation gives CASSRQGGADTEAFF.

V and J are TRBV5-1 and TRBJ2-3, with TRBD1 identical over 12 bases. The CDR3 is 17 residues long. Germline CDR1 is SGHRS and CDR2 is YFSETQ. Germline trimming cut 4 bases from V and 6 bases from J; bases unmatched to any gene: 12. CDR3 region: CASSLWGTGGGVDTQYF. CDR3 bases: TGCGCCAGCAGCCTTTGGGGGACAGGGGGCGGCGTGGATACGCAGTATTTT.

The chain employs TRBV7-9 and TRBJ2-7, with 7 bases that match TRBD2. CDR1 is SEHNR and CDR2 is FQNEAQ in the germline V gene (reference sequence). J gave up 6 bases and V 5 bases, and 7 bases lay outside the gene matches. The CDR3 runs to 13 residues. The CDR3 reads CASSSGTPGEQYF. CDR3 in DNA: TGTGCCAGCAGCAGCGGGACTCCGGGCGAGCAGTACTTC.